The following is a TCR beta chain sequence with its context. These data originate in a study of blood T cell repertoires in COVID-19. For the study at large: Sources were T cells, B-cell-depleted T cells, or PBMCs; the material itself was cDNA or gDNA.

The study drew participants aged 18 to 89 years from some 25 US areas. Researchers sorted participants into cohorts using their self-reported clinical history. In the original workflow: Scientists estimated how many nucleated cells there were by amplifying reference gene primers. Generated by immunoSEQ multiplex PCR, the TCRdb table keeps only in-frame clones and is missing some. The V and J calls and clone size were taken over from that table, and D and trimming were inferred from the DNA. The table includes approximately 200,000 clones, about 83% detected once. The TCR originated in a woman aged 25 to 39 who had recovered from COVID-19. Sequenced material: PBMCs or T cells enriched from blood (not recorded which).

CDR3 DNA sequence: TGTGCCACCAGCAACCCCCGCACTAGCGGGAGGGCCTACGAGCAGTACTTC. This encodes CATSNPRTSGRAYEQYF. The chain joins TRBV15 to TRBJ2-7; 13 nucleotides agree with TRBD2. V shed 4 bases, J shed 2 bases, and the junction held 8 bases outside the gene matches. CDR1 and CDR2 (germline): LNHNV, YYDKDF (reference sequence). This CDR3 has 17 residues. The full variable domain, with the rest looked up from reference TRBV15 and TRBJ2-7, is DAMVIQNPRYQVTQFGKPVTLSCSQTLNHNVMYWYQQKSSQAPKLLFHYYDKDFNNEADTPDNFQSRRPNTSFCFLDIRSPGLGDTAMYLCATSNPRTSGRAYEQYFGPGTRLTVT.